Below, 12 T cell receptor beta chains from the same sample are listed, as sequenced in a study of blood T cell repertoires in COVID-19. Method: immunoSEQ multiplex PCR; TCRdb's copy keeps in-frame clones and lacks some. The sample lists about 77,000 clones; under 95% were seen once. Sequenced input: peripheral blood. The source is a woman older than 75 with active or convalescent COVID-19.

The chain employs TRBV9 and TRBJ2-7; D may be TRBD1 (6 bases). Per germline, CDR1 SGDLS and CDR2 YYNGEE. CDR3 length equals 14 residues. Trimming took off 0 bases at V and 2 bases at J, with 9 bases between the two ends. CDR3 sequence reads: CASSVAKGAYEQYF. The CDR3 DNA is TGTGCCAGCAGCGTAGCGAAGGGGGCCTACGAGCAGTACTTC.

This sequence joins TRBV27 and TRBJ1-1; D call uncertain. Germline CDR1 MNHEY, CDR2 SMNVEV (reference sequence). This CDR3 contains 12 residues. Trimming shortened V by 7 bases and J by 11 bases, and 17 bases separated the two germline ends. DNA of the CDR3: TGTGCCAGCAAAACCCTGGGAGGGAGCGCTTTCTTT. Translating it yields CASKTLGGSAFF.

The rearrangement uses TRBV5-1 and TRBJ2-7; TRBD1 matches 10 bases. Losses at the gene ends were 3 bases for V and 3 bases for J; bases not matched to a gene: 3. Germline assignment: CDR1 SGHRS and CDR2 YFSETQ. The CDR3 is 14 residues long. The CDR3 protein is CASSSGTGDYEQYF. CDR3 bases: TGCGCCAGCAGCTCCGGGACAGGGGACTACGAGCAGTACTTC.

The J gene is TRBJ2-7, the V gene TRBV19; 9 nucleotides align to TRBD2. The germline CDR1 and CDR2 sequences are LNHDA and SQIVND (reference sequence). The CDR3 length is 14 residues. The V and J ends lost 5 bases and 3 bases, in that order; junction bases with no gene match: 5. The CDR3 region is CASSPRGGLYEQYF. CDR3 nucleotides: TGTGCCAGTAGTCCGCGGGGGGGCCTCTACGAGCAGTACTTC.

The CDR3 DNA reads TGTGCCAGCAGCAGACAGGGGGCGGGCGAGCAGTACTTC. It specifies CASSRQGAGEQYF. The chain recombines TRBV5-5 with TRBJ2-7; 10 bases match TRBD1. Trimming cost V 4 bases and J 6 bases; bases outside gene matches: 4. Germline lookup yields CDR1 SGHKS and CDR2 YYEKEE (reference sequence). The CDR3 is 13 amino acids.

The gene calls are TRBV5-1 and TRBJ2-5, with 10 nucleotides matching TRBD1. Unmatched junction bases numbered 2, after V lost 1 base and J lost 2 bases. The germline gives CDR1 SGHRS, CDR2 YFSETQ. The CDR3 extends over 15 amino acids. The CDR3 spells CASSLRGQGQETQYF. CDR3 DNA: TGCGCCAGCAGCTTGCGGGGACAGGGGCAAGAGACCCAGTACTTC.

The chain carries TRBV5-1 and TRBJ2-5, with 11 positions matching TRBD2. CDR3 length equals 15 residues. The junction had 5 bases not matched to a gene; V was cut back by 2 bases and J by 5 bases. Germline V gene sequence: CDR1 SGHRS, CDR2 YFSETQ. The DNA of the CDR3 is TGCGCCAGCAGCTTTAGCGGGGGGGAAATGGAGACCCAGTACTTC. Its protein is CASSFSGGEMETQYF.

This chain uses TRBV7-2 with TRBJ2-7; 11 bases fit TRBD1. Germline V lookup: CDR1 SGHTA, CDR2 FQGNSA. The CDR3 has 16 amino acids. The V segment lost 5 bases and the J segment 0 bases; nucleotides outside the gene matches: 6. CDR3 region: CASSTRTGGSSYEQYF. In DNA form, the CDR3 reads TGTGCCAGCAGCACTAGGACAGGGGGCAGCTCCTACGAGCAGTACTTC. Combining the CDR3 with reference TRBV7-2 and TRBJ2-7 gives the whole variable domain GAGVSQSPSNKVTEKGKDVELRCDPISGHTALYWYRQSLGQGLEFLIYFQGNSAPDKSGLPSDRFSAERTGGSVSTLTIQRTQQEDSAVYLCASSTRTGGSSYEQYFGPGTRLTVT.

CDR3 nucleotides: TGTGCCAGCAGCGCCTCCGGGGGGGCCGGGAATGAGCAGTTCTTC. Protein product: CASSASGGAGNEQFF. The V gene is TRBV7-8, the J gene TRBJ2-1; 8 bases are shared with TRBD2. V was pared by 5 bases and J by 7 bases, with 10 bases of the junction left unmatched. This CDR3 is built from 15 residues. CDR1 is SGHVS, CDR2 FQNEAQ, per germline.

The rearrangement joins TRBV19 to TRBJ1-3; D unclear. V lost 6 bases, J lost 7 bases, and 13 bases lay in between. There are 13 residues in the CDR3. Germline V gene data show CDR1 as LNHDA and CDR2 as SQIVND (reference sequence). CDR3 bases: TGTGCCAGTAGCCGCCCCGGGAGTAACACCATATATTTT. Amino acids: CASSRPGSNTIYF.

The V and J genes are TRBV29-1 and TRBJ1-1; 8 bases match TRBD1. With V trimmed by 6 bases and J by 9 bases, 9 bases remained unmatched. Germline V gene lookup returns CDR1 SQVTM and CDR2 ANQGSEA. This CDR3 region has 12 residues. The CDR3 spells CSVQGTGAKAFF. In DNA, the CDR3 is TGCAGCGTCCAAGGGACAGGCGCCAAAGCTTTCTTT. Drawing the rest from reference TRBV29-1 and TRBJ1-1, the complete variable domain is SAVISQKPSRDICQRGTSLTIQCQVDSQVTMMFWYRQQPGQSLTLIATANQGSEATYESGFVIDKFPISRPNLTFSTLTVSNMSPEDSSIYLCSVQGTGAKAFFGQGTRLTVV.

The J gene is TRBJ2-7, the V gene TRBV4-1, with 7 nucleotides matching TRBD2. CDR3 length: 14 residues. Trimming at V came to 5 bases and at J to 0 bases, leaving 4 bases not matched to a gene. From germline, CDR1 is MGHRA and CDR2 YSYEKL. The CDR3 reads CASSYGRDSYEQYF. CDR3 DNA: TGCGCCAGCAGCTATGGGAGGGACTCCTACGAGCAGTACTTC.